The 26 T cell receptor beta chains reported below all come from one sample, sequenced in a study of lymphopenia after photon versus proton radiotherapy. Generated by immunoSEQ multiplex PCR, the TCRdb table keeps only in-frame clones and is missing some. The sample carries approximately 62,000 clones, less than 85% recorded once. This specimen was peripheral blood, taken from a patient treated with proton-based radiotherapy. The receptors derive from a man in his 60s with pancreatic cancer.

This clone was counted once. V gene TRBV7-9 combines with J gene TRBJ2-1, with a possible D match to TRBD2 (6 bases). In germline, CDR1 is SEHNR, CDR2 FQNEAQ (reference sequence). V was clipped by 4 bases and J by 9 bases, with 10 bases between them. The CDR3 spans 12 residues. In DNA form, the CDR3 reads TGTGCCAGCAGCTCACTAGCTGGTGAGCAGTTCTTC. This codes for CASSSLAGEQFF.

This clone was seen a handful of times. The chain couples TRBV29-1 to TRBJ2-7; a weak D match, TRBD1 (6 bases). The V and J ends lost 3 bases and 4 bases respectively, with 16 bases between them. Germline CDR1 and CDR2: SQVTM and ANQGSEA. CDR3 length: 14 residues. The CDR3 is CSVDGGRGHYEQYF. CDR3 sequence (DNA): TGCAGCGTTGACGGAGGCAGGGGACATTACGAGCAGTACTTC.

This chain joins TRBV7-9 and TRBJ2-5; 9 nucleotides align to TRBD1. From germline, CDR1 is SEHNR and CDR2 FQNEAQ (reference sequence). V lost 4 bases and J lost 4; bases outside the gene matches: 7. The CDR3 spans 15 residues. This CDR3 reads CASSSSGTGRETQYF. The CDR3 DNA follows: TGTGCCAGCAGCTCTTCCGGGACAGGGCGAGAGACCCAGTACTTC.

The rearrangement joins TRBV19 to TRBJ2-1; 11 bases align to TRBD2. Germline CDR1 is LNHDA and CDR2 is SQIVND (reference sequence). The CDR3 contains 18 residues. V lost 5 bases to trimming and J lost 0 bases; unmatched junction nucleotides: 9. CDR3 amino acids: CASSLRLAGRSSYNEQFF. DNA of the CDR3: TGTGCCAGTAGTTTACGACTAGCGGGACGGAGCTCCTACAATGAGCAGTTCTTC.

The chain recombines TRBV14 with TRBJ1-1; possibly TRBD1 for D (5 bases). This CDR3 is 19 amino acids long. Germline CDR1 SGHDN, CDR2 FVKESK. V gave up 4 bases and J gave up 0 bases, with 24 bases separating them. The CDR3, as DNA: TGTGCCAGCAGCCTAAAAGATGGGGCCAGGAACTTTATGAACACTGAAGCTTTCTTT. Encoded protein: CASSLKDGARNFMNTEAFF. The whole variable domain, remainder taken from reference TRBV14 and TRBJ1-1, is EAGVTQFPSHSVIEKGQTVTLRCDPISGHDNLYWYRRVMGKEIKFLLHFVKESKQDESGMPNNRFLAERTGGTYSTLKVQPAELEDSGVYFCASSLKDGARNFMNTEAFFGQGTRLTVV.

The chain links TRBV7-3 to TRBJ2-5; D possibly uses TRBD1 or TRBD2 (6 bases each). Germline V gives CDR1 SGHTA, CDR2 FQGTGA. The V gene lost 10 bases and the J gene lost 2 bases, with 17 bases spanning the gap. The length of the CDR3 is 14 residues. CDR3 DNA sequence: TGTGCCATCGAGGGGGGCACAGGGCAAGAGACCCAGTACTTC. Protein product: CAIEGGTGQETQYF.

The chain has TRBV4-3 and TRBJ2-2; the D gene is possibly TRBD2 (6 bases). Trimming pared 1 base from V and 6 bases from J, leaving 9 bases between. Germline V gives CDR1 LGHNA, CDR2 YSLEER. CDR3 length equals 14 residues. CDR3 bases: TGCGCCAGCAGCCAAGGTAGACTAGCCGGGGAGCTGTTTTTT. Protein: CASSQGRLAGELFF.

The chain couples TRBV15 to TRBJ2-5; 8 bases match TRBD1. This CDR3 region has 16 residues. Germline lookup yields CDR1 LNHNV and CDR2 YYDKDF (reference sequence). J was trimmed by 1 base and V by 1 base; bases with no gene match: 5. The CDR3 region has the DNA TGTGCCACCAGCAGAGGACAGGGGCAACTCCAAGAGACCCAGTACTTC. It encodes CATSRGQGQLQETQYF.

V and J are TRBV7-6 and TRBJ1-2, with a tentative D call TRBD1 (5 bases). The CDR3 is 14 residues long. V was trimmed by 1 base and J by 7 bases, leaving 13 bases between them. From germline, CDR1 is SGHVS and CDR2 FNYEAQ. The CDR3 nucleotides read TGTGCCAGCAGCTTAGGTCGTACAGGTGGTGGCTACACCTTC. It codes for CASSLGRTGGGYTF.

The genes are TRBV14 and TRBJ2-2; D call uncertain. Germline V CDR1 and CDR2: SGHDN, FVKESK. The V and J ends lost 5 bases and 3 bases respectively, with 7 bases between them. CDR3 length: 13 amino acids. In DNA, the CDR3 is TGTGCCAGCAGCAGCAGATACACCGGGGAGCTGTTTTTT. This codes for CASSSRYTGELFF.

The gene calls are TRBV11-3 and TRBJ2-1; a possible D gene is TRBD2 (6 bases). V was pared by 6 bases and J by 4 bases, with 28 bases between. The length of the CDR3 is 19 residues. Germline V gene lookup returns CDR1 SGHNT and CDR2 YENEEA. As DNA, the CDR3 is TGTGCCAGCAGTTCGGGGGACCGTTCCATGGTCCCCACTTACAATGAGCAGTTCTTC. It translates to CASSSGDRSMVPTYNEQFF.

The rearrangement uses TRBV28 and TRBJ1-5, with 7 bases lining up with TRBD1. Germline V gives CDR1 MDHEN, CDR2 SYDVKM. With V trimmed by 10 bases and J by 6 bases, 12 bases remained unmatched. The CDR3 has 14 amino acids. The DNA for the CDR3 is TGTGCCACCCTTGAGGGGGCTCGGGTTCAGCCCCAGCATTTT. Residues: CATLEGARVQPQHF.

In nucleotides, the CDR3 is TGTGCCAGCAGCCACCTAAGGGGGTCGGGGGACGAAAAACTGTTTTTT. Protein sequence: CASSHLRGSGDEKLFF. The chain uses TRBV5-5 and TRBJ1-4, with D perhaps TRBD1 (6 bases). Trimming took 4 bases from V and 8 from J, leaving 21 bases between them. The V gene's germline CDR1 is SGHKS and CDR2 YYEKEE (reference sequence). CDR3 length: 16 residues.

This rearrangement joins TRBV2 to TRBJ1-2; 7 positions match TRBD1. V lost 5 bases and J lost 4; bases outside the gene matches: 7. Germline assignment: CDR1 SNHLY and CDR2 FYNNEI. The length of the CDR3 is 14 residues. The CDR3: CASSRQGEAYGYTF. CDR3 nucleotide sequence: TGTGCCAGCAGTCGACAGGGAGAGGCCTATGGCTACACCTTC.

The chain combines TRBV4-1 with TRBJ2-2, with D hard to call. Germline CDR1 reads MGHRA; CDR2 reads YSYEKL. CDR3 length equals 12 residues. V lost 1 base to trimming and J lost 7 bases, with 4 bases between them. As DNA, the CDR3 is TGCGCCAGCAGCCAAGTCTTCGGGGAGCTGTTTTTT. This sequence encodes CASSQVFGELFF.

The genes are TRBV27 and TRBJ2-3; 10 nucleotides line up with TRBD2. This CDR3 comprises 15 residues. Germline CDR1 MNHEY, CDR2 SMNVEV (reference sequence). V lost 6 bases, J lost 4 bases, and 7 bases stayed unmatched. The CDR3 DNA follows: TGTGCCAGCAGGGGGAGGACTAGCGGTTCAGATACGCAGTATTTT. Translated, it gives CASRGRTSGSDTQYF.

This chain joins TRBV7-2 and TRBJ2-2, with D unresolved. This CDR3 contains 15 residues. From germline, CDR1 is SGHTA and CDR2 FQGNSA. Trimming removed 1 base from V and 6 bases from J, with 12 bases in between. Written as DNA, the CDR3 is TGTGCCAGCAGCTTAGAAGTCGGAACCGCCGGGGAGCTGTTTTTT. This codes for CASSLEVGTAGELFF.

The CDR3 sequence: CASSQGPLVGDTQYF. The CDR3, as DNA: TGTGCCAGTAGCCAGGGGCCGTTAGTCGGGGATACGCAGTATTTT. The chain joins TRBV19 to TRBJ2-3, with D perhaps matching TRBD1 (6 bases). V lost 6 bases and J 6 bases, leaving 19 bases between the germline ends. The CDR3 runs to 15 residues. CDR1 and CDR2 (germline): LNHDA, SQIVND (reference sequence).

Only one count was recorded for this clone. V and J are TRBV27 and TRBJ2-2; 12 bases fit TRBD2. J lost 5 bases, V lost 2 bases, and 6 bases had no gene match. This CDR3 has 17 amino acids. Germline assignment: CDR1 MNHEY and CDR2 SMNVEV (reference sequence). Here the CDR3 DNA reads TGTGCCAGCAGTTTACTCTGGACTAGCGGGAAAACCGGGGAGCTGTTTTTT. Amino acids: CASSLLWTSGKTGELFF.

The chain has TRBV18 and TRBJ2-2; D gene uncertain. The CDR3 runs 14 residues. The V gene's germline CDR1 is KGHSH and CDR2 LQKENI. V gave up 3 bases and J gave up 4 bases, with 9 bases separating them. The CDR3 region is CASSPLSTTGELFF. The CDR3 bases are TGTGCCAGCTCACCCCTTAGTACCACCGGGGAGCTGTTTTTT.

The chain employs TRBV21-1 and TRBJ2-7. TRBV21-1 is deemed a pseudogene. The CDR3 is 18 amino acids. CDR3: CASSKIMGGTEVSYEQYF. The CDR3 nucleotides read TGTGCCAGCAGCAAAATAATGGGGGGGACAGAAGTCTCCTACGAGCAGTACTTC.

The CDR3 coding sequence is TGTGCCAGCATTCAAGCGGGGGGCTCCTACGAGCAGTACTTC. Residues: CASIQAGGSYEQYF. The rearrangement uses TRBV6-1 and TRBJ2-7, with 9 bases fitting TRBD2. This CDR3 contains 14 residues. V lost 7 bases to trimming and J lost 0 bases; unmatched junction nucleotides: 4. Germline lookup yields CDR1 MNHNS and CDR2 SASEGT.

J is TRBJ2-3 and V is TRBV7-2; D is undetermined. The CDR3 is 15 amino acids. CDR1 is SGHTA, CDR2 FQGNSA, per germline. The ends were cut back, 5 bases at V and 2 bases at J, with 14 bases in the middle. The CDR3 sequence is CASSDLSRATDTQYF. In nucleotides, the CDR3 is TGTGCCAGCAGCGATCTCTCTCGGGCCACAGATACGCAGTATTTT.

The rearrangement links TRBV30 to TRBJ2-6, with a tentative D call TRBD1 (5 bases). Trimming cost V 3 bases and J 2 bases, with 5 bases left between them. Germline lookup yields CDR1 GTSNPN and CDR2 SVGIG (reference sequence). The CDR3 runs to 13 residues. The DNA for the CDR3 is TGTGCCTGGAGACAGGCTGGGGCCAACGTCCTGACTTTC. This codes for CAWRQAGANVLTF.

The chain has TRBV7-6 and TRBJ2-7; 10 bases line up with TRBD2. V was pared by 1 base and J by 2 bases, with 5 bases of the junction left unmatched. The CDR3 sequence is 16 residues long. Germline V gene lookup returns CDR1 SGHVS and CDR2 FNYEAQ. For the CDR3, the DNA is TGTGCCAGCAGCTTAGGAGCGGGGGGGGATACCTACGAGCAGTACTTC. Translating it yields CASSLGAGGDTYEQYF.

The genes are TRBV18 and TRBJ2-1; D possibly uses TRBD1 or TRBD2 (5 bases each). CDR1 and CDR2 from the germline V gene are KGHSH and LQKENI. V was pared by 2 bases and J by 6 bases, with 17 bases between. This CDR3 spans 16 amino acids. CDR3 sequence: CASSPRTKGTGNEQFF. In nucleotides, the CDR3 is TGTGCCAGCTCACCAAGGACCAAGGGGACGGGCAATGAGCAGTTCTTC.